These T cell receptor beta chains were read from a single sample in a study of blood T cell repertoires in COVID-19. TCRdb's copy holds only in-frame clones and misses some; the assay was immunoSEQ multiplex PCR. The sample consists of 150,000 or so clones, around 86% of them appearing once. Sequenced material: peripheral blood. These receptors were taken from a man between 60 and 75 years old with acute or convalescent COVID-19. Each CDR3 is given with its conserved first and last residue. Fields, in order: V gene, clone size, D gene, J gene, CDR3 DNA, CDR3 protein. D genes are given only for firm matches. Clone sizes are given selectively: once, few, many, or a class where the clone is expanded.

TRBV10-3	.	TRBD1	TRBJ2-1	TGTGCCATCAGTAACAGGGGAGCAGAGGCCTACAATGAGCAGTTCTTC	CAISNRGAEAYNEQFF
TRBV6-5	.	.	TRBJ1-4	TGTGCCAGCAGTTACGGGGGGATAGCAACTAATGAAAAACTGTTTTTT	CASSYGGIATNEKLFF
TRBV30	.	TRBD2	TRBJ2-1	TGTGCCTTGACTAGCGTCAGCTCCTACAATGAGCAGTTCTTC	CALTSVSSYNEQFF
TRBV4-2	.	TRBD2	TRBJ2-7	TGTGCCAGCAGCTACGGACTAGCGGGAGGGCCGGGGGACGAGCAGTACTTC	CASSYGLAGGPGDEQYF
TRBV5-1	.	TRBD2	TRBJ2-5	TGCGCCAGCAGCGCTAGCGGACCCATTGGGGAGACCCAGTACTTC	CASSASGPIGETQYF
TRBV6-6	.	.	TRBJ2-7	TGTGCCAGCAGTTACCCTAGGGACATAGTCTACGAGCAGTACTTC	CASSYPRDIVYEQYF
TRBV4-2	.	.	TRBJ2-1	TGTGCCAGCAGCCAACGGAGCGGAGTACACTCCTACAATGAGCAGTTCTTC	CASSQRSGVHSYNEQFF
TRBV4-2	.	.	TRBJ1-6	TGTGCCAGCAGCCAAGATTGGGTCAGGGATTCACCCCTCCACTTT	CASSQDWVRDSPLHF
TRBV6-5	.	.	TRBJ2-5	TGTGCCAGCAGTTCTGCAGGGGAGGAGACCCAGTACTTC	CASSSAGEETQYF
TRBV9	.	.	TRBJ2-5	TGTGCCAGCAGCGCCGGACCCTTGGAGGAAGAGACCCAGTACTTC	CASSAGPLEEETQYF
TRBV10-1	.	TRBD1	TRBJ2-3	TGCGCCAGCCGGGACAGTTTCACAGATACGCAGTATTTT	CASRDSFTDTQYF
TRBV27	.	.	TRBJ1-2	TGTGCCAGCAGTCCCTCCCAGGGGTTGGGGTATGGCTACACCTTC	CASSPSQGLGYGYTF
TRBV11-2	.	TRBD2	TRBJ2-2	TGTGCCAGCAGCTTAGATCTGGCTAGCGGGGGCACCGGGGAGCTGTTTTTT	CASSLDLASGGTGELFF
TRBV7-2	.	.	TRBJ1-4	TGTGCCAGCAGCTTCCGGGGGAGGGAGGAAAAACTGTTTTTT	CASSFRGREEKLFF
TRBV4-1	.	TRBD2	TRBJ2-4	TGCGCCAGCAGCCGGGGACTATCGGAAGCCAAAAACATTCAGTACTTC	CASSRGLSEAKNIQYF
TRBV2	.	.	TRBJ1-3	TGTGCCGCGCAAAAGAGCACCTCTGGAAACACCATATATTTT	CAAQKSTSGNTIYF
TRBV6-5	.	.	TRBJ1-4	TGTGCCAGCAGACCCCCCTCGGGGAATGAAAAACTGTTTTTT	CASRPPSGNEKLFF
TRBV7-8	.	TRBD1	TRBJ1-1	TGTGCCAGCAGCCTTAGGGACAGGGGAACTGAAGCTTTCTTT	CASSLRDRGTEAFF
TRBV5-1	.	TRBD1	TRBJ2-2	TGCGCCAGCAGGGGGGACAGGGTCGGTGGCACCGGGGAGCTGTTTTTT	CASRGDRVGGTGELFF
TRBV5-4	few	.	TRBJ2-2	TGTGCCAGCAGCTTGGACAGGGTGAACACCGGGGAGCTGTTTTTT	CASSLDRVNTGELFF
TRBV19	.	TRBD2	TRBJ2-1	TGTGCCAGTAGTACTATAGCGGGAGGTTGGGGTGAGCAGTTCTTC	CASSTIAGGWGEQFF
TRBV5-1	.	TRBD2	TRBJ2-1	TGCGCCAGCAGCTTGGTGGCTAGCGGGAAAGGGGGTGAGCAGTTCTTC	CASSLVASGKGGEQFF
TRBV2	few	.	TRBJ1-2	TGTGCCAGCAGGACTTCTAGGCAGGGAGGTGGCTACACCTTC	CASRTSRQGGGYTF
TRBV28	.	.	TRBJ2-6	TGTGCCAGCAGTTCGAGGGGGTTCTCTGGGGCCAACGTCCTGACTTTC	CASSSRGFSGANVLTF
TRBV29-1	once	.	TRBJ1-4	TGCAGCGCTTCCGGTCCTCTCGGAAAACTGTTTTTT	CSASGPLGKLFF
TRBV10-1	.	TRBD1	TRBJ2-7	TGCGCCAGCGCCGGGACAGGACCCTACGAGCAGTACTTC	CASAGTGPYEQYF
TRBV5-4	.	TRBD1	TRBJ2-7	TGTGCCAGCAGCTTGTTAACAGGGGGTCGGTACGAGCAGTACTTC	CASSLLTGGRYEQYF
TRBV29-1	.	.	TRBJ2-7	TGCAGCGTTGCGGTAGCTGCTAGCCGCGAGCAGTACTTC	CSVAVAASREQYF
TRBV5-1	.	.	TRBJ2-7	TGCGCCAGCAGCCCGACTAGTGTCTCCTACGAGCAGTACTTC	CASSPTSVSYEQYF
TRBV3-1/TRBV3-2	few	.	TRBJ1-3	TGTGCCAGCAGCCACCTGAGCTCTGGAAACACCATATATTTT	CASSHLSSGNTIYF
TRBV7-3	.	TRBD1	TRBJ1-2	TGTGCCAGCAGCCCGGGACAGGGAGCGAACTATGGCTACACCTTC	CASSPGQGANYGYTF
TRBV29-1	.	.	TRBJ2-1	TGCAGCGTTGAGTTGTGGGAGGCCCACCGGGATGAGCAGTTCTTC	CSVELWEAHRDEQFF
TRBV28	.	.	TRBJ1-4	TGTGCCAGCAGGCCGGGACAAACGATAGTAAAACTGTTTTTT	CASRPGQTIVKLFF
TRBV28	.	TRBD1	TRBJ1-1	TGTGCCTCCTACCCCCCTCGACAGGGCAAGGAAGCTTTCTTT	CASYPPRQGKEAFF
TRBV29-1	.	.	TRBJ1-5	TGCAGCGTTGAAGAGGCGGTGAATCAGCCCCAGCATTTT	CSVEEAVNQPQHF